The sequence of this T cell receptor beta chain was determined in a study of cytomegalovirus exposure and HLA in healthy donors (dated by TCRdb to about 2017). Turning to the overall study: According to an earlier analysis of several hundred of the donors, about 180 million T cells yielded roughly 110 million unique TCR beta sequences and 276 Gb of sequence data. An early release covering roughly 600 HLA-typed donors comprised 250 to 350 gigabases of sequencing data and roughly 85 million unique TCR sequences. The genetic ancestry cluster associated with self-reported Caucasian donors included 81% of the 398 genotyped donors. The study aimed to test whether signatures of past pathogen exposure could be identified by cataloging public T cell receptors. Using immunosequencing, the study profiled T cell repertoires from roughly 650 subjects and related those repertoires to cytomegalovirus serostatus. Along with the roughly 710-subject first cohort, a separate validation cohort of 120 different subjects was used. To predict cytomegalovirus infection status, the study brought together high-throughput TCR immunosequencing, statistical association of individual TCRs with disease status, and machine learning. In a later analysis, previously published TCR beta repertoires from 600 to 850 donors were re-analyzed and high-resolution HLA genotyping was added so that TCR occurrence patterns could be studied. Rather than using new phenotypic data, the later analysis identified candidate immune exposures from TCR beta sequences and from how often those sequences occurred across donors. To decide whether each TCR beta V gene segment behaved as functional or pseudogenic, an earlier analysis of approximately 600 of the donors relied on high-throughput TCR beta sequencing. Alongside the repertoire data, information on donor age, sex, ethnicity and CMV serostatus was compiled. A later genetic analysis took genome-wide SNP genotypes for 398 of the 666 donors and used that subset as a discovery cohort. All discovery cohort repertoires had been generated using a single sequencing platform. Class I and class II HLA loci were covered by the typing at four-digit resolution. Typing coverage differed by locus: A, B, C, DRB1 and DQB1 were typed in roughly 620-640 donors, DQA1 in about 500, DPA1 in roughly 590, and DPB1 in 472. Four or five DR-DQ haplotypes were treated as single units for association and clustering because of strong linkage in the cohort. On average, 235,054 unique TCR beta nucleotide sequences were sequenced per donor among several hundred genotyped donors of the cohort, with roughly 20% of those sequences being non-productive.

Library creation used the immunoSEQ multiplex PCR assay. A mixture of 60 forward primers for TCR Vbeta segments and 13 reverse primers for TCR Jbeta segments was used in the multiplex PCR. Amplification of the CDR3 region of rearranged TCR beta genes was performed with a multiplex PCR assay on genomic DNA. The Illumina HiSeq System was used to sequence the amplified TCR beta libraries as 87-base-pair reads. In the source study's methods: A later analysis tallied 75 million to 95 million unique TCR beta chains across the roughly 610 repertoires, and about 12 million of those chains were shared by two or more donors. Raw reads were error-corrected and collapsed into unique sequences with a nearest-neighbor algorithm that merged closely related sequences to remove PCR and sequencing errors. To assign V, D and J gene segments, CDR3 sequences were aligned to IMGT reference sequences. Each retained sequence needed at least a six-nucleotide match to both a V gene segment and a J gene segment. A rearrangement was called productive if the CDR3 had no stop codons and remained in frame with V and J, and every other rearrangement was called non-productive. Following IMGT convention, CDR3 was defined as the stretch from the second conserved V-encoded cysteine to the conserved J-encoded phenylalanine. The earlier analysis of about 530 of the donors excluded any sequence lacking an unambiguous match to a single V gene segment. In an earlier analysis of 500 to 750 of the donors, V segments were called functional above 56.7% productive rearrangements and were called segregating when the between-donor standard deviation exceeded 5%. A statistical classification framework was built to diagnose cytomegalovirus status from the catalog of TCR beta chain sequences. V and J gene assignment, in a later analysis, came from comparing TCR nucleotide sequences with IMGT/GENE-DB human TR gene sequences. In a later analysis, CDR3 sequences and most-parsimonious VDJ recombination scenarios were assigned using the TCRdist pipeline. In a later analysis, every TCR beta chain was defined by the combination of its CDR3 amino acid sequence and its V-gene family, and reads without a unique V-gene family were dropped. To address suspected cross-contamination and a sequencing artifact, a later analysis removed 592 highly shared, low-generation-probability nucleotide sequences. For each public chain, a later analysis derived a clonal expansion index from normalized ranks of inferred template counts within each repertoire. A later analysis computed generation probabilities with a VDJ recombination model fitted to out-of-frame rearrangements, and checked the results against IGoR. In a later analysis, hypergeometric tests were used to score TCR-TCR, TCR-HLA and TCR-CMV co-occurrence, with a repertoire-size bias correction applied to TCR pairs. To estimate false discovery rates, a later analysis permuted the HLA or CMV assignments 20 times. In a later analysis, co-occurring TCRs were grouped using DBSCAN, and TCRdist sequence similarity was added for clustering within HLA-allele-positive subsets. Repertoires with fewer than 30,000 or more than 120,000 public chains were left out of co-occurrence clustering, as were about 5 repertoires with anomalous nucleotide sharing. TCRdb mirrors the immuneACCESS table, restricted to in-frame sequences. Some clones are absent from its copies; in checked studies, under half trace to an unresolved V gene, and the reason for the others is unknown. V, J and clone size are those of that table, while D and trimming were read from the DNA. In this sample the table shows about 180,000 clones, less than 85% of which occur a single time. The biggest ten clones account for 5.7% of the sample.

V loses 0 bases, J loses 3 bases, and the germline ends lie 8 bases apart. The germline V gene (reference sequence) sets CDR1 to LNHNV and CDR2 to YYDKDF. Taken from cysteine to phenylalanine, the CDR3 has 14 residues. Solely the CDR3 DNA is kept, with 42 bases framed from the first base. In total, roughly 710 healthy bone marrow donors made up the cohort. At the time of sampling, all cohort members were nominally healthy, though unrecorded immune exposures were likely present. The donor tested CMV seronegative, placing the donor among the 350 or so seronegative members of the cohort. A peripheral blood sample was provided by each donor, and peripheral blood mononuclear cells were used for TCR beta sequencing. The Qiagen DNeasy Blood Extraction Kit was used to extract genomic DNA from the blood cell samples. Note on this clone: Its antigen specificity is not known. No base quality values were provided; no much bigger clone lies one nucleotide off.

Summary of the overall study and its limitations: Linkage disequilibrium might explain the correlated functional status among segregating V segments, but an unknown experimental factor could not be ruled out. Roughly uniform sequencing depth across donors was assumed in presence/absence analyses, although this assumption may not hold. In the study, about 150 TCR beta chains were listed as associated with cytomegalovirus. According to a later analysis, most CMV-associated TCR beta chains appeared to be HLA-restricted, and the HLA associations seemed to be driven largely by CMV exposure. When HLA alleles, especially DR and DQ, strongly co-occurred, attributing TCR associations to individual alleles was difficult. The classifier was reported to diagnose cytomegalovirus status with high specificity and sensitivity in both the original and validation cohorts. Across donors, most TCR sequences were observed very rarely, whereas some public TCRs were present in many individuals. CMV serostatus was the only immune exposure information available for the cohort. According to a later analysis, TCR association rates differed among HLA loci, with DRB1 alleles showing the most associated TCRs and HLA-C alleles showing the fewest. A later analysis associated about 18,000 TCR beta sequences with specific HLA alleles at a false discovery rate of 0.05. The 87-base-pair reads could not distinguish some IMGT-functional V segments, including TRBV6-2 and TRBV6-3, so those segments were excluded. In a later analysis, HLA-associated TCR beta chains showed more clonal expansion and lower generation probabilities than non-associated chains that were equally common. Several of the top co-occurrence clusters appeared to be linked to parvovirus B19, influenza, CMV and Epstein-Barr virus, according to a later analysis. In vitro tests confirmed that a few of the cytomegalovirus-associated TCR beta chains recognize cytomegalovirus antigens. A later genetic analysis associated a missense DCLRE1C variant with V-gene and J-gene trimming of TCR beta chains, and an independent cohort replicated the association. In this cohort, only TCR beta chains were sequenced, and detectable features were limited by the absence of alpha or paired-chain data. Because HLA typing was missing for some donors at each locus, association tests included only the typed subset. Broadly in line with IMGT annotations, most TCR beta V segments showed up in productive rearrangements about 87% or about 30% of the time in an earlier analysis of several hundred of the donors. A group of highly shared sequence variants was considered likely to be a technical artifact of the sequencing pipeline. Because counts were too low, about 18 rarely observed V segments, including chromosome 9 orphons, were excluded from the earlier analysis of a few hundred of the donors. A further reported finding was that TCR beta sequences accurately predicted the HLA-A and HLA-B alleles for most subjects in the first cohort. According to a later genetic analysis, donors in an Asian-associated ancestry cluster had fewer N-insertions in productive TCRs than the approximately 650-donor mean. According to the authors, the approach could potentially be generalized to other disease states and immunological phenotypes.

The chain couples TRBV15 to TRBJ1-2; there is no confident call for the D gene. Sequenced: PBMCs. This clonotype originated in a man aged 35 to 55 in good health and CMV-seronegative. This receptor carries the CDR3 CATSRDLGDYGYTF. DNA sequence: TGTGCCACCAGCAGAGATTTGGGAGACTATGGCTACACCTTC.